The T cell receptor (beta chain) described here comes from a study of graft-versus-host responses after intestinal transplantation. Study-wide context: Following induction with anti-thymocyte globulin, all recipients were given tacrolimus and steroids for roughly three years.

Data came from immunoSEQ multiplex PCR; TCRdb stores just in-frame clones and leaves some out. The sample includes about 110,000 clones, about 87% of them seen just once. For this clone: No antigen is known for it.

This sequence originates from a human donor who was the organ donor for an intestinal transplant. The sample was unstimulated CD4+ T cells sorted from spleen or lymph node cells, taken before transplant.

The CDR3 coding sequence is TGTGCCAGCGGCCAGACCGCCCCAACCCCTTACGAGCAGTACTTC. Protein: CASGQTAPTPYEQYF. The chain carries TRBV28 and TRBJ2-7, with D hard to call. Trimming pared 8 bases from V and 4 bases from J, leaving 21 bases between. Germline V gives CDR1 MDHEN, CDR2 SYDVKM. The CDR3 runs to 15 residues. The whole variable domain, filled in from reference TRBV28 and TRBJ2-7, reads DVKVTQSSRYLVKRTGEKVFLECVQDMDHENMFWYRQDPGLGLRLIYFSYDVKMKEKGDIPEGYSVSREKKERFSLILESASTNQTSMYLCASGQTAPTPYEQYFGPGTRLTVT.